Sequencing of this TCR beta chain was carried out in a study of cytomegalovirus exposure and HLA in healthy donors. About the research overall: Earlier, roughly 120 million unique TCR beta sequences were recovered from some 200 million T cells by an analysis. Study-wide findings and caveats: TCR beta V- and J-gene trimming, according to a later analysis, was linked to a missense DCLRE1C variant.

The donors were healthy bone marrow donors. In the PCR, 60 Vbeta and 13 Jbeta primers were used. The protocol was immunoSEQ multiplex PCR, while the TCRdb copy is restricted to in-frame clones and leaves out a portion. The sample holds roughly 100,000 clones, around 77% seen once. Germline V lookup: CDR1 MNHEY, CDR2 SMNVEV (reference sequence). Trimming took off 2 bases at V and 5 bases at J, with 15 bases between the two ends. The CDR3 consists of 15 residues. Note on this clone: The target antigen is unknown.

Sequenced input: PBMCs. The clonotype comes from a middle-aged woman in good health and CMV-seropositive. The V gene is TRBV27, the J gene TRBJ1-1; weak D call: TRBD1 (5 bases). The CDR3, as DNA: TGTGCCAGCAGTTTAACTGGGTGGGGGGAAACTGAAGCTTTCTTT. It codes for CASSLTGWGETEAFF.